These T cell receptor beta chains were read from a single sample in a study of CD8 T cells in ankylosing spondylitis. TCRdb processed the 5' RACE reads anew with MiXCR; each CDR3 protein has one entry. The data show 150,000 or so distinct CDR3 sequences, approximately 9% seen once. The specimen was blood, either unsorted or a sorted T cell fraction (not recorded which). The receptors stem from a female donor with ankylosing spondylitis or in good health (not recorded which). The CDR3 runs from the conserved cysteine through the conserved F or W. Each record gives: D gene, clone size, V gene, J gene, CDR3 DNA, CDR3 protein. D genes are given only for firm matches. Expanded clones are given a class, and other clones once, few, many or no size at all.

>TRBD2|.|TRBV20-1|TRBJ2-1
TGCAGTGCTAGAGTTGCTAGCGGGTACTCCTACAATGAGCAGTTCTTC
CSARVASGYSYNEQFF
>.|many|TRBV7-8|TRBJ2-1
TGTGCCAGCAGCTTAGTCGAGGGAAACCTCAATGAGCAGTTCTTC
CASSLVEGNLNEQFF
>.|.|TRBV14|TRBJ2-6
TGTGCCAGCAGCCAAGGAAGACGACACTCTGGGGCCAACGTCCTGACTTTC
CASSQGRRHSGANVLTF
>.|.|TRBV9|TRBJ2-3
TGTGCCAGCAGCCCAGGGGTACCTAGCACAGATACGCAGTATTTT
CASSPGVPSTDTQYF
>.|.|TRBV12-3/TRBV12-4|TRBJ2-3
TGTGCCAGCAGTCCCCCAGGTCAGCGGAGCCGCACAGATACGCAGTATTTT
CASSPPGQRSRTDTQYF
>.|few|TRBV20-1|TRBJ2-3
TGCAGTGCTAGTCCCCGACAGGAACCCACAGATACGCAGTATTTT
CSASPRQEPTDTQYF
>TRBD1|few|TRBV4-3|TRBJ2-7
TGCGCCAGCAGCCAAGCGCGAGACAGGGGCGCCTACGAGCAGTACTTC
CASSQARDRGAYEQYF
>.|few|TRBV7-2|TRBJ2-7
TGTGCCAGCAGCTTCAGGACACAAGTCCTGAACTACGAGCAGTACTTC
CASSFRTQVLNYEQYF
>.|many|TRBV7-9|TRBJ2-5
TGTGCCAGCAGCACCAAAGTGTTAGAAGGGGAGACCCAGTACTTC
CASSTKVLEGETQYF
>.|.|TRBV19|TRBJ2-7
TGTGCCAGTACCGACACCTACGAGCAGTACTTC
CASTDTYEQYF
>TRBD2|.|TRBV7-6|TRBJ2-5
TGTGCCAGCAGCATCCTGGGGCGGGAGCGAAGGGAGACCCAGTACTTC
CASSILGRERRETQYF
>.|few|TRBV5-6|TRBJ2-7
TGTGCCAGCAGCTTGGTTTCTCCCAACCTTTACGAGCAGTACTTC
CASSLVSPNLYEQYF
>.|.|TRBV2|TRBJ2-3
TGTGCCAGCAGTGAGGTAATGGGACAAAACACAGATACGCAGTATTTT
CASSEVMGQNTDTQYF
>.|.|TRBV7-9|TRBJ2-7
TGTGCCAGCAGCTTACCGGGGAATTCCTACGAGCAGTACTTC
CASSLPGNSYEQYF
>.|.|TRBV5-4|TRBJ2-1
TGTGCCAGCAGCTTGAGGCGAACGAACAATGAGCAGTTCTTC
CASSLRRTNNEQFF
>.|few|TRBV6-2/TRBV6-3|TRBJ2-1
TGTGCCAGCAGCCCTAGTAGGGAGCAGTTCTTC
CASSPSREQFF
>.|.|TRBV20-1|TRBJ2-7
TGCAGTGCCCGAGAGGTCGGCAGGAGCTCCTACGAGCAGTACTTC
CSAREVGRSSYEQYF
>.|few|TRBV28|TRBJ1-1
TGTGCCAGCAGTTTAGACCCTGAAGCTTTCTTT
CASSLDPEAFF
>.|many|TRBV14|TRBJ2-7
TGTGCCAGCAGCCCTAGGTTTCCGCCACGGCAGTACTTC
CASSPRFPPRQYF
>TRBD2|few|TRBV15|TRBJ2-3
TGTGCCACCAGCACCGTAACCCAACCAAACACTAGCGGGAGAGTTTCGGATACGCAGTATTTT
CATSTVTQPNTSGRVSDTQYF
>TRBD1|.|TRBV6-1|TRBJ2-1
TGTGCCAGCAGTGCCCCGGGACAGGGTTCGGATGAGCAGTTCTTC
CASSAPGQGSDEQFF
>TRBD2|few|TRBV9|TRBJ2-1
TGTGCCAGCAGCCAGGACCTAGCGGGGGGGAATGAGCAGTTCTTC
CASSQDLAGGNEQFF
>TRBD1|.|TRBV5-5|TRBJ1-2
TGTGCCAGCAGCTTGGACAGGGGGCAACTCTATGGCTACACCTTC
CASSLDRGQLYGYTF
>TRBD2|many|TRBV4-3|TRBJ2-3
TGCGCCAGCAGCCAAGATAATCAGCGGGACACAGATACGCAGTATTTT
CASSQDNQRDTDTQYF
>TRBD1|few|TRBV11-2|TRBJ1-5
TGTGCCAGCAGCAACCAGACAGGGGGCGGGAAGCCCCAGCATTTT
CASSNQTGGGKPQHF
>.|.|TRBV5-6|TRBJ2-1
TGTGCCAGCAGCTTGGGGGGGGTGAATGAGCAGTTCTTC
CASSLGGVNEQFF
>.|many|TRBV7-3|TRBJ2-1
TGTGCCAGCAGCCCCACCGGTACCTCCTACAATGAGCAGTTCTTC
CASSPTGTSYNEQFF
>.|few|TRBV7-8|TRBJ2-1
TGTGCCAGCAGCTTAGGCCGACTCGCAAACAATGAGCAGTTCTTC
CASSLGRLANNEQFF
>.|few|TRBV7-2|TRBJ2-1
TGTGCCAGCAGCTTATACCCGAAGCGCCTGAATGAGCAGTTCTTC
CASSLYPKRLNEQFF
>.|.|TRBV9|TRBJ2-2
TGTGCCAGCAGCGTAGAGCAGGGGACCGGGGAGCTGTTTTTT
CASSVEQGTGELFF
>.|.|TRBV9|TRBJ2-1
TGTGCCAGCAGCGTATTCGGGAGTAAGGATGAGCAGTTCTTC
CASSVFGSKDEQFF
>.|many|TRBV12-3/TRBV12-4|TRBJ2-7
TGTGCCAGCAGTTGGGGGACTTTGTCTACCTACGAGCAGTACTTC
CASSWGTLSTYEQYF
>TRBD2|.|TRBV7-9|TRBJ2-5
TGTGCCAGCAGCGCACCTGGCTCTAGCGGGAGTCAGGAGACCCAGTACTTC
CASSAPGSSGSQETQYF
>TRBD2|few|TRBV7-8|TRBJ2-7
TGTGCCAGCAGCGTTCTAGCGGACTACGAGCAGTACTTC
CASSVLADYEQYF
>TRBD2|few|TRBV7-9|TRBJ2-7
TGTGCCAGCAGCTTTAGCGGGAGCAAGTACGAGCAGTACTTC
CASSFSGSKYEQYF
>TRBD1|.|TRBV28|TRBJ1-2
TGTGCCAGCAGTACAGGGGGAGGCTATGGCTACACCTTC
CASSTGGGYGYTF
>.|once|TRBV3-1|TRBJ2-5
TGTGCCAGCAGCCAAGAGGAGGAGACCCAGTACTTC
CASSQEEETQYF
>TRBD2|.|TRBV6-5|TRBJ2-1
TGTGCCAGCAGTTCGGGACGGGAGGGCGATGAGCAGTTCTTC
CASSSGREGDEQFF
>TRBD1|many|TRBV7-2|TRBJ1-2
TGTGCCAGCAGCTTGGACAGGGGGAACGGCTACACCTTC
CASSLDRGNGYTF
>.|many|TRBV15|TRBJ2-5
TGTGCCACCAGCAACGGCCCTGGTGAGACCCAGTACTTC
CATSNGPGETQYF
>TRBD1|many|TRBV7-9|TRBJ2-1
TGTGCCAGCAGCGCCCAGACAGGGAACCACAATGAGCAGTTCTTC
CASSAQTGNHNEQFF
>.|many|TRBV6-6|TRBJ2-1
TGTGCCAGCAGTTACGCCCCGCATGAGCAGTTCTTC
CASSYAPHEQFF